This TCR beta chain is from a study of T cell responses to AZD1222 COVID-19 vaccine. In the study overall: Pooled in the analysis were second doses at about 4 or about 12 weeks. General observations from the study: Donor demographics were predominantly white British with a female majority; clonal diversity may be underestimated. After the peak T cell response, and only then, were repertoires sampled.

Looked up from germline, CDR1 is MNHEY and CDR2 is SMNVEV (reference sequence). V trimming: 4 bases; J trimming: 9 bases; junction bases outside the gene matches: 6. CDR3 length: 14 residues. Generated by immunoSEQ multiplex PCR, the TCRdb table keeps only in-frame clones and is missing some. The data hold roughly 120,000 clones, with under 90% observed a single time. This clone has ten or more counts. Antigen unknown. The J gene is TRBJ1-6, the V gene TRBV27; TRBD1 matches 7 bases. This TCR came from an adult in good health. The material sequenced was peripheral blood, taken on day 0 of AZD1222 vaccination. The CDR3 sequence is CASSSPGTVSPLHF. CDR3 nucleotides: TGTGCCAGCAGTTCCCCCGGGACAGTTTCACCCCTCCACTTT.